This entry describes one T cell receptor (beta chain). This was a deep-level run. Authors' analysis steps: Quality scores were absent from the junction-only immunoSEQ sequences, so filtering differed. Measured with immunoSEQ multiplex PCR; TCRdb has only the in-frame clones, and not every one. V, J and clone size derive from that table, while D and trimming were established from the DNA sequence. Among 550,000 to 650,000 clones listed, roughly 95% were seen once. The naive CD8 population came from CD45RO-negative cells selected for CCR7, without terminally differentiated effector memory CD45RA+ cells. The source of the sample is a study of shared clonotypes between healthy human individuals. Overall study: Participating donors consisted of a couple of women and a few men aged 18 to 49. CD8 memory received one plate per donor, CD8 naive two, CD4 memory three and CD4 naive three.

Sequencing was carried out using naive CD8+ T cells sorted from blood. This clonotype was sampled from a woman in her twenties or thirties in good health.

The CDR3 loop is CASSMLDGHYGYTF. CDR3 DNA sequence: TGTGCCAGTAGTATGCTTGACGGACACTATGGCTACACCTTC. The genes are TRBV19 and TRBJ1-2; no firm D call. This CDR3 has 14 amino acids. V shed 3 bases and J shed 3 bases, with 11 bases lying between them. The germline gives CDR1 LNHDA, CDR2 SQIVND (reference sequence).